These T cell receptor beta chains were read from a single sample in a study of identical twins. From the 5' RACE reads, TCRdb called clonotypes with MiXCR, one entry per CDR3 protein. Among 1.5 million or so distinct CDR3 sequences, about 32% were seen once, and the ten largest hold about 0.3%. Source material: cord blood. These receptors came from a newborn girl in good health. Both conserved end residues are part of each CDR3. Each record gives: V gene, D gene, J gene, clone size, CDR3 protein, CDR3 DNA. D genes are given only for firm matches. Not all rows give a size; the values are once, few, many and, for expanded clones, a class.

TRBV20-1	NA	TRBJ1-5	NA	CSARDRRWDQPQHF	TGCAGTGCTAGAGATCGGAGGTGGGATCAGCCCCAGCATTTT
TRBV2	TRBD1	TRBJ2-1	few	CASSEPVEGQGEDNEQFF	TGTGCCAGCAGTGAACCGGTGGAGGGACAGGGGGAGGACAATGAGCAGTTCTTC
TRBV5-1	NA	TRBJ2-3	many	CASIAASTDTQYF	TGCGCCAGCATCGCAGCTAGCACAGATACGCAGTATTTT
TRBV29-1	NA	TRBJ2-3	NA	CSASAIFTDTQYF	TGCAGCGCGAGTGCCATTTTCACAGATACGCAGTATTTT
TRBV27	TRBD2	TRBJ2-4	few	CASSLSAGGVQYF	TGTGCCAGCAGTTTATCTGCGGGAGGGGTGCAGTACTTC
TRBV28	NA	TRBJ1-1	NA	CASREGPMNTEAFF	TGTGCCAGCAGGGAGGGGCCCATGAACACTGAAGCTTTCTTT
TRBV18	NA	TRBJ2-4	few	CASSPAGELDIQYF	TGTGCCAGCTCACCAGCAGGGGAATTGGACATTCAGTACTTC
TRBV3-1	TRBD2	TRBJ2-1	NA	CASNRIGRGNNEQFF	TGTGCCAGCAACCGCATCGGGAGGGGGAATAATGAGCAGTTCTTC
TRBV7-2	NA	TRBJ2-5	few	CASSLVWSKWDEQYF	TGTGCCAGCAGCTTAGTCTGGTCAAAATGGGATGAGCAGTACTTC
TRBV5-1	NA	TRBJ1-4	few	CASSLQGQNEKLFF	TGCGCCAGCAGCCTACAGGGCCAAAATGAAAAACTGTTTTTT
TRBV10-3	TRBD1	TRBJ1-2	few	CAISETGQGDGYTF	TGTGCCATCAGTGAGACTGGACAGGGGGATGGCTACACCTTC
TRBV7-6	NA	TRBJ2-1	NA	CASTPVGRDYNEQFF	TGTGCCAGCACCCCCGTTGGCAGGGATTACAATGAGCAGTTCTTC
TRBV28	TRBD2	TRBJ2-7	few	CASTSSHTSGVEQYF	TGTGCCAGCACTTCCTCCCACACTAGCGGGGTTGAGCAGTACTTC
TRBV9	TRBD1	TRBJ2-2	NA	CASSVTGQGYTGELFF	TGTGCCAGCAGCGTAACGGGACAGGGCTACACCGGGGAGCTGTTTTTT
TRBV20-1	NA	TRBJ2-3	NA	CSARDRGLSTDTQYF	TGCAGTGCTAGAGATCGGGGGCTAAGCACAGATACGCAGTATTTT
TRBV11-2	TRBD2	TRBJ2-7	NA	CASSLYHRFWDNSGGTTFNEQYF	TGTGCCAGCTCCCTCTATCACCGCTTCTGGGATAATAGCGGGGGAACTACTTTCAATGAGCAGTACTTC
TRBV12-3/TRBV12-4	NA	TRBJ2-1	many	CASADGGAYNEQFF	TGTGCCAGCGCCGACGGCGGGGCCTACAATGAGCAGTTCTTC
TRBV27	NA	TRBJ2-5	few	CASSLFGARKETQYF	TGTGCCAGCAGTTTATTCGGGGCCAGGAAAGAGACCCAGTACTTC